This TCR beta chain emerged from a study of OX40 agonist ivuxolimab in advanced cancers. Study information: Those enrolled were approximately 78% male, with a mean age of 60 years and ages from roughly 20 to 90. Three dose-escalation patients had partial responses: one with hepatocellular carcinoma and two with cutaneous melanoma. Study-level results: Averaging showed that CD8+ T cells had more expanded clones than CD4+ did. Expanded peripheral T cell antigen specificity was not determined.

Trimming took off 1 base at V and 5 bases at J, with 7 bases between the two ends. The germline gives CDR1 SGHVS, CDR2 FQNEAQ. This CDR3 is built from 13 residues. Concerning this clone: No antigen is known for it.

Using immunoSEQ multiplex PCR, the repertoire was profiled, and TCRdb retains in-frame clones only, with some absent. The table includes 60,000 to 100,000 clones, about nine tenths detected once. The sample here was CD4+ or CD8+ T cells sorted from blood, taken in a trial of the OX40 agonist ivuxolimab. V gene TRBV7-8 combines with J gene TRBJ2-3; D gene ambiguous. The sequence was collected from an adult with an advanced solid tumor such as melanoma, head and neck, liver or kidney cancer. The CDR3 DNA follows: TGTGCCAGCAGCTTAGGTGTCGTAGATACGCAGTATTTT. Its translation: CASSLGVVDTQYF.